This TCR beta chain was observed in a study of cytomegalovirus exposure and HLA in healthy donors. Germline-derived CDR1 and CDR2 are SGHRS and YFSETQ. This CDR3 contains 15 residues. V lost 4 bases to trimming and J lost 4 bases; unmatched junction nucleotides: 6. PCR used 60 Vbeta primers and 13 Jbeta primers. Sequencing used immunoSEQ multiplex PCR; TCRdb keeps in-frame clones, though not all of them. The repertoire holds about 120,000 clones, with 70% to 85% as singletons. The chain links TRBV5-1 to TRBJ2-3; the match to TRBD1 covers 10 bases. The receptor was derived from a woman under 30 in good health and CMV-seronegative. Sequencing was carried out using PBMCs. The CDR3 reads CASSRQGAEADTQYF. CDR3 nucleotide sequence: TGCGCCAGCAGCAGACAGGGGGCAGAGGCAGATACGCAGTATTTT.